This T cell receptor (beta chain) was obtained from a study of vaccination effects on CD4 cells after COVID-19. Study as a whole: The cohort was immunized with two doses of either the BNT162b2 or mRNA-1273 vaccine.

Worth noting for this clone: Its specificity is not known.

V gave up 1 base and J gave up 7 bases; unmatched junction bases: 5. The CDR3 loop spans 14 amino acids. CDR1 and CDR2 (germline): SGHNT, YYREEE (reference sequence). Within the ViraFEST assay, antigen-specific CD4+ T cells underwent expansion with viral peptide pools prior to sequencing. Once cultured for roughly nine days, the cells underwent separation to obtain CD4+ T cells. A density of fewer than 2.5 million PBMC per well was used; these cells were cultured with roughly 10 IU/ml IL-2 and around 9.6 ug/ml peptides. Produced via immunoSEQ multiplex PCR; TCRdb's table is partial and in-frame only. The data contain about 54,000 clones, 75% to 90% of them seen just once; the ten biggest clones take up roughly 2.3%.

The sequencing here drew on CD4+ T cells from PBMCs cultured with HCoV-229E spike peptides, taken before COVID-19 vaccination. The chain recombines TRBV5-4 with TRBJ2-3, with 8 positions matching TRBD2. This clonotype was sampled from a human donor who received a COVID-19 vaccine. CDR3 amino acids: CASSLKTSANTQYF. The CDR3 nucleotides are TGTGCCAGCAGCTTGAAGACTAGCGCAAATACGCAGTATTTT. Using reference TRBV5-4 and TRBJ2-3 for the parts outside the CDR3, the full variable domain is ETGVTQSPTHLIKTRGQQVTLRCSSQSGHNTVSWYQQALGQGPQFIFQYYREEENGRGNFPPRFSGLQFPNYSSELNVNALELDDSALYLCASSLKTSANTQYFGPGTRLTVL.